This entry is about one T cell receptor beta chain. The ends lost 2 bases at V and 4 bases at J; junction bases unmatched: 11. In germline, CDR1 is SGHKS, CDR2 YYEKEE (reference sequence). The CDR3 is 16 amino acids. Produced via immunoSEQ multiplex PCR; TCRdb's table is partial and in-frame only. The sample carries 300,000 to 350,000 clones, over 70% recorded once. The entry originates in a study of blood T cell repertoires in COVID-19. Study-level background: Sources were T cells, B-cell-depleted T cells, or PBMCs; the material itself was cDNA or gDNA.

This chain joins TRBV5-5 and TRBJ1-2, with 7 bases that match TRBD1. The source is a man aged 25-40 years with active or convalescent COVID-19. Sequencing used peripheral blood. The CDR3, as DNA: TGTGCCAGCAGCTTAGATGGCGGGACAGACCTCTATGGCTACACCTTC. Its translation is CASSLDGGTDLYGYTF.